A selection of T cell receptor beta chains follows, all from one sample in a study of radiation and T cells in renal cell carcinoma. Produced via immunoSEQ multiplex PCR; TCRdb's table is partial and in-frame only. Among tens of thousands of clones listed, approximately 90% were seen once. Sequenced here: blood, sampled from a patient whose treatment included radiotherapy and nephrectomy. The receptors derive from a woman in her 70s with renal cell carcinoma. CDR3s include the opening cysteine and the closing phenylalanine or tryptophan. D genes are given only for firm matches.

V	D	length	J	CDR3	DNA
TRBV2	.	14	TRBJ2-1	CASHRQSSYNEQFF	TGTGCCAGCCACCGACAGAGCTCCTACAATGAGCAGTTCTTC
TRBV11-3	.	15	TRBJ1-6	CASSLGLGYRSPLHF	TGTGCCAGCAGCTTAGGACTGGGGTATCGGTCACCCCTCCACTTT
TRBV30	.	13	TRBJ1-2	CAWSGSRGGGYTF	TGTGCCTGGAGTGGGTCGAGGGGTGGTGGCTACACCTTC
TRBV7-2	.	12	TRBJ1-1	CASSPTGAEAFF	TGTGCCAGCAGCCCCACGGGGGCTGAAGCTTTCTTT
TRBV5-6	.	12	TRBJ2-7	CASSSDWGEQYF	TGTGCCAGCAGCTCGGACTGGGGAGAGCAGTACTTC
TRBV6-6	.	14	TRBJ2-1	CASRGGAISSEQFF	TGTGCCTCACGTGGGGGGGCTATTAGTAGTGAGCAGTTCTTC
TRBV30	.	14	TRBJ2-7	CAWSRDTRSYEQYF	TGTGCCTGGAGCCGGGACACGCGCTCCTACGAGCAGTACTTC
TRBV29-1	.	14	TRBJ2-7	CSVDITGLKYEQYF	TGCAGCGTTGATATAACAGGGTTGAAGTACGAGCAGTACTTC
TRBV6-5	.	15	TRBJ2-7	CASSYSTGLTYEQYF	TGTGCCAGCAGTTACTCGACAGGCCTGACCTACGAGCAGTACTTC
TRBV19	TRBD1	15	TRBJ1-2	CASSAPGTGNYGYTF	TGTGCCAGTAGTGCCCCAGGGACAGGAAACTATGGCTACACCTTC
TRBV7-6	TRBD1	14	TRBJ1-1	CASSVRGGDTEAFF	TGTGCCAGCAGCGTCAGGGGGGGGGACACTGAAGCTTTCTTT
TRBV11-2	TRBD1	15	TRBJ1-5	CASSSRQGSRQPQHF	TGTGCCAGCAGCTCCCGACAGGGGAGTAGACAGCCCCAGCATTTT
TRBV9	TRBD1	16	TRBJ2-1	CASSGTGARGSDEQFF	TGTGCCAGCAGCGGTACAGGGGCCCGGGGATCCGATGAGCAGTTCTTC
TRBV27	TRBD1	15	TRBJ1-6	CASSSGQGGWSPLHF	TGTGCCAGCAGTTCGGGACAGGGGGGATGGTCACCCCTCCACTTT
TRBV30	.	14	TRBJ2-7	CAWSLRIDSYEQYF	TGTGCCTGGAGTCTCCGGATTGACTCCTACGAGCAGTACTTC
TRBV7-9	.	14	TRBJ2-6	CASSLGTGANVLTF	TGTGCCAGCAGCTTAGGGACTGGGGCCAACGTCCTGACTTTC
TRBV28	TRBD1	15	TRBJ1-2	CASRRGTGWGYGYTF	TGTGCCAGCAGACGAGGGACAGGGTGGGGCTATGGCTACACCTTC
TRBV5-4	.	14	TRBJ2-7	CASSSGTYSYEQYF	TGTGCCAGCAGCTCCGGGACCTACTCCTACGAGCAGTACTTC
TRBV5-1	.	15	TRBJ1-6	CASSLELGNNSPLHF	TGCGCCAGCAGCTTGGAGTTGGGTAATAATTCACCCCTCCACTTT
TRBV7-9	.	16	TRBJ2-7	CASSPLRLGITYEQYF	TGTGCCAGCAGCCCGTTAAGGTTGGGGATTACCTACGAGCAGTACTTC